The next 26 T cell receptor beta chains were all read from a single sample in a study of shared clonotypes between healthy human individuals (dated by TCRdb to the early 2020s). The library came from the immunoSEQ multiplex PCR assay. What TCRdb holds here is the immuneACCESS table cut down to in-frame rearrangements. Part of the clones is not present; checked against another copy, under half of the missing clones reflect an unresolved V gene, and the others are unexplained. The sample table shows approximately 1.5 million clones, and 98% to 99% are seen once. About 0.34% of the sample comes from the top ten. The sample taken for sequencing was naive CD4+ T cells sorted from blood. The meaning of the sample's cell subset or site label: CD45RA+ positively selected. These receptors were collected from a man under 40 in good health.

The chain joins TRBV19 to TRBJ2-1, with D perhaps TRBD2 (6 bases). Trimming cost V 1 base and J 13 bases, with 11 bases left between them. The CDR3 contains 12 residues. CDR1 LNHDA and CDR2 SQIVND come from the germline V gene (reference sequence). This CDR3 reads CASSIAGGIQFF. Written as DNA, the CDR3 is TGTGCCAGTAGTATAGCGGGCGGGATCCAGTTCTTC.

The chain carries TRBV28 and TRBJ1-2; possible D gene TRBD1, 5 bases. Trimming pared 8 bases from V and 7 bases from J, leaving 14 bases between. Germline-derived CDR1 and CDR2 are MDHEN and SYDVKM. This CDR3 is built from 12 residues. CDR3 coding DNA: TGTGCCAGCCGGCAGGGCCTCGGTGGCTACACCTTC. It specifies CASRQGLGGYTF.

The CDR3 here is CASSQDFRQAGLYGYTF. The CDR3, as DNA: TGCGCCAGCAGCCAAGATTTTCGACAGGCGGGCCTCTATGGCTACACCTTC. The chain employs TRBV4-1 and TRBJ1-2; the D gene is possibly TRBD1 (6 bases). From germline, CDR1 is MGHRA and CDR2 YSYEKL. Trimming stripped 0 bases from V and 4 bases from J, with 18 bases between. This CDR3 has 17 amino acids.

Comments on this clone: The same CDR3 can be traced to other DNA sequences in this sample. The CDR3 is CASSLDRGTGELFF. The CDR3 nucleotides are TGCGCCAGCAGCTTAGACAGGGGGACCGGGGAGCTGTTTTTT. The J gene is TRBJ2-2, the V gene TRBV5-1; 9 bases are a match to TRBD1. V lost 2 bases, J lost 5 bases, and 1 base stayed unmatched. The CDR3 runs 14 residues. Germline CDR1 SGHRS, CDR2 YFSETQ.

Concerning this clone itself: The sample carries other DNA sequences with the same CDR3. This chain connects TRBV5-1 to TRBJ2-7; 8 nucleotides align to TRBD1. After removal of 0 bases from V and 2 bases from J, the junction contained 4 bases not matched to a gene. The CDR3 contains 15 residues. Germline assignment: CDR1 SGHRS and CDR2 YFSETQ. In nucleotides, the CDR3 is TGCGCCAGCAGCTTGGGGGGGACAGGCACCTACGAGCAGTACTTC. Encoded protein: CASSLGGTGTYEQYF.

This chain connects TRBV5-6 to TRBJ2-1; perhaps TRBD2 as D (6 bases). The CDR3 extends over 17 amino acids. The V end lost 4 bases, the J end lost 0 bases, and 17 bases lay between the germline ends. In germline, CDR1 is SGHDT, CDR2 YYEEEE. Written as DNA, the CDR3 is TGTGCCAGCAGCCCTGGTCGGGACTCCTCCTCCTACAATGAGCAGTTCTTC. This translates into CASSPGRDSSSYNEQFF.

This chain links TRBV2 with TRBJ1-1; TRBD1 is a possible D gene (6 bases). The V and J ends lost 5 bases and 5 bases respectively, with 21 bases between them. The CDR3 runs to 16 residues. Germline CDR1 SNHLY, CDR2 FYNNEI. The CDR3 DNA is TGTGCCAGCAGTAGTCACATAGGGGGGAAGAGGACTGAAGCTTTCTTT. It specifies CASSSHIGGKRTEAFF. The full variable domain, rest sourced from reference TRBV2 and TRBJ1-1, is EPEVTQTPSHQVTQMGQEVILRCVPISNHLYFYWYRQILGQKVEFLVSFYNNEISEKSEIFDDQFSVERPDGSNFTLKIRSTKLEDSAMYFCASSSHIGGKRTEAFFGQGTRLTVV.

The chain is built from TRBV18 and TRBJ2-3, with TRBD2 identical over 7 bases. Germline V gene lookup returns CDR1 KGHSH and CDR2 LQKENI. The CDR3 sequence is 16 residues long. V was clipped by 3 bases and J by 2 bases; unmatched bases: 8. CDR3 DNA sequence: TGTGCCAGCTCACCCCTCGGCGGGAGCCCCACAGATACGCAGTATTTT. Translation: CASSPLGGSPTDTQYF.

The chain carries TRBV2 and TRBJ2-3; no clear D. V dropped 4 bases and J dropped 4 bases, with 9 bases sitting between them. This CDR3 region has 13 residues. The germline V gene encodes CDR1 SNHLY and CDR2 FYNNEI. Here the CDR3 reads CASSVLGADTQYF. The CDR3 region has the DNA TGTGCCAGCAGTGTTTTAGGCGCAGATACGCAGTATTTT.

The chain joins TRBV7-9 to TRBJ2-7, with D possibly TRBD1 on 5 matching bases. The V end lost 5 bases, the J end lost 4 bases, and 15 bases lay between the germline ends. Germline V gene sequence: CDR1 SEHNR, CDR2 FQNEAQ (reference sequence). This CDR3 has 14 amino acids. The DNA of the CDR3 is TGTGCCAGCAGCCTCAGGGCTTCCGTTTACGAGCAGTACTTC. Translation gives CASSLRASVYEQYF.

The chain carries TRBV2 and TRBJ2-5, with 12 bases identical to TRBD1. CDR3 size: 14 residues. In germline, CDR1 is SNHLY, CDR2 FYNNEI. The trim removed 4 bases at V and 4 bases at J, leaving 1 base unmatched. As DNA, the CDR3 is TGTGCCAGCAGTGGGGACAGGGGGCTAGAGACCCAGTACTTC. Encoded protein: CASSGDRGLETQYF. The entire variable domain, with the rest obtained from reference TRBV2 and TRBJ2-5, is as follows: EPEVTQTPSHQVTQMGQEVILRCVPISNHLYFYWYRQILGQKVEFLVSFYNNEISEKSEIFDDQFSVERPDGSNFTLKIRSTKLEDSAMYFCASSGDRGLETQYFGPGTRLLVL.

This clone was counted once. This chain connects TRBV7-9 to TRBJ2-6, with 8 bases aligning to TRBD2. Germline values: CDR1 SEHNR, CDR2 FQNEAQ (reference sequence). The V and J ends lost 5 bases and 3 bases, in that order; junction bases with no gene match: 6. The CDR3 runs to 16 residues. The CDR3 here is CASSTGTSRGANVLTF. The CDR3 coding sequence is TGTGCCAGCAGCACCGGGACTAGTCGTGGGGCCAACGTCCTGACTTTC.

The V call is TRBV6-5, the J call TRBJ2-7; TRBD2 aligns across 8 bases. This CDR3 is built from 14 residues. The germline CDR1 and CDR2 sequences are MNHEY and SVGAGI. Unmatched junction bases numbered 6, after V lost 6 bases and J lost 2 bases. For the CDR3, the DNA is TGTGCCAGCAGGCGCCGGGGGGGGCCCTACGAGCAGTACTTC. This gives the protein CASRRRGGPYEQYF.

The CDR3 loop reads CASSPLTGQGSGEAFF. CDR3 nucleotide sequence: TGCGCCAGCAGCCCCCTTACGGGACAGGGGAGCGGTGAAGCTTTCTTT. The J gene is TRBJ1-1, the V gene TRBV5-1; TRBD1 matches at 10 bases. This CDR3 is 16 amino acids long. J lost 7 bases, V lost 4 bases, and 13 bases had no gene match. From germline, CDR1 is SGHRS and CDR2 YFSETQ.

The genes are TRBV25-1 and TRBJ2-7; the D is unclear. The CDR3 has 11 residues. The germline V gene has CDR1 MGHDK and CDR2 SYGVNS. Between the trimmed V and J ends, which lost 6 bases and 3 bases, there was a span of 6 bases. This chain's CDR3 is CASRTIYEQYF. The CDR3 DNA sequence: TGTGCCAGCAGAACCATCTACGAGCAGTACTTC.

This clone was found once. The V and J genes are TRBV11-2 and TRBJ2-7; the D call may be TRBD1 or TRBD2 (5 bases each). The CDR3 totals 15 residues. V was trimmed by 6 bases and J by 6 bases, leaving 21 bases between them. Germline CDR1 is SGHAT and CDR2 is FQNNGV. The CDR3 nucleotides read TGTGCCAGCAGAAACATCCGGGGCCAACGGGGCGAGCAGTACTTC. It specifies CASRNIRGQRGEQYF.

V usage is TRBV7-9 and J usage is TRBJ2-1; D might be TRBD1 (7 bases). The V gene lost 3 bases and the J gene lost 2 bases, with 20 bases spanning the gap. This CDR3 has 18 amino acids. From germline, CDR1 is SEHNR and CDR2 FQNEAQ (reference sequence). The CDR3 DNA reads as TGTGCCAGCAGCTTTTCCCCCGCGGGACAGAAGACCTACAATGAGCAGTTCTTC. This codes for CASSFSPAGQKTYNEQFF.

The chain joins TRBV28 to TRBJ2-7, with a possible D match to TRBD1 (6 bases). The J call could be wrong; TRBJ2-1 is a better fit for the DNA end. CDR1 is MDHEN and CDR2 is SYDVKM in the germline V gene. The CDR3 is 10 amino acids. DNA for the CDR3: TGTGCCAGCAGGAGGGGGGAGCAGTTCTTC. It yields the protein CASRRGEQFF.

The chain links TRBV7-9 to TRBJ1-4; D is unresolved. Germline CDR1 and CDR2: SEHNR and FQNEAQ (reference sequence). This CDR3 comprises 14 residues. The V gene lost 3 bases and the J gene lost 5 bases, with 10 bases spanning the gap. The DNA for the CDR3 is TGTGCCAGCAGCTTTCTCGGAGAGAATGAAAAACTGTTTTTT. This gives the protein CASSFLGENEKLFF.

V and J are TRBV18 and TRBJ2-1; TRBD2 matches 8 bases. The length of the CDR3 is 15 residues. CDR1 and CDR2 (germline): KGHSH, LQKENI. The junction had 7 bases not matched to a gene; V was cut back by 4 bases and J by 5 bases. The CDR3: CASSQATSGNNEQFF. CDR3 coding DNA: TGTGCCAGCTCACAGGCTACTAGCGGAAACAATGAGCAGTTCTTC.

The rearrangement joins TRBV18 to TRBJ2-1, with D perhaps matching TRBD1 or TRBD2 (6 bases each). Trimming shortened V by 5 bases and J by 8 bases, and 13 bases separated the two germline ends. The CDR3 extends over 13 amino acids. Germline V CDR1 and CDR2: KGHSH, LQKENI. CDR3 DNA: TGTGCCAGCTCAGCAGGGGAGGTCGATGAGCAGTTCTTC. Its translation is CASSAGEVDEQFF.

Notes on this clone: This same CDR3 is encoded by further DNA sequences in the sample. The gene calls are TRBV18 and TRBJ2-5, with D uncertain. CDR3 size: 13 residues. CDR1 KGHSH and CDR2 LQKENI come from the germline V gene. The V and J ends lost 2 bases and 4 bases respectively, with 8 bases between them. The CDR3 nucleotides read TGTGCCAGCTCACCAACGGGCGTAGAGACCCAGTACTTC. Translating it yields CASSPTGVETQYF.

The gene calls are TRBV4-1 and TRBJ2-7; unclear D gene. V was shortened by 0 bases and J by 2 bases, with 11 bases between the two germline ends. This CDR3 spans 15 amino acids. The V gene's germline CDR1 is MGHRA and CDR2 YSYEKL. This chain's CDR3 is CASSQEWGSAYEQYF. The CDR3, as DNA: TGCGCCAGCAGCCAAGAGTGGGGTTCCGCCTACGAGCAGTACTTC.

The DNA of the CDR3 is TGTGCCAGCAGCAAGGGGACTAGCGGGAGAGGGTACGAGCAGTACTTC. It specifies CASSKGTSGRGYEQYF. This chain joins TRBV21-1 and TRBJ2-7; TRBD2, the D gene given by the table, was not confirmed from the DNA. TRBV21-1 is marked as a pseudogene. The CDR3 has 16 residues.

The J gene is TRBJ2-5, the V gene TRBV29-1; 7 bases are shared with TRBD2. Germline V gene lookup returns CDR1 SQVTM and CDR2 ANQGSEA. Trimming removed 7 bases from V and 3 bases from J; junction bases left unmatched: 8. The CDR3 has 13 amino acids. The CDR3 sequence is CSAGGGPEETQYF. DNA of the CDR3: TGCAGCGCTGGGGGGGGTCCGGAAGAGACCCAGTACTTC.

The rearrangement joins TRBV4-1 to TRBJ2-3; the D is unclear. CDR1 and CDR2 (germline): MGHRA, YSYEKL. With 0 bases removed from V and 3 bases from J, the gap between germline ends came to 10 bases. The CDR3 runs to 15 residues. CDR3 in DNA: TGCGCCAGCAGCCAAGAACCCCTCGGGACAGATACGCAGTATTTT. The encoded protein is CASSQEPLGTDTQYF.